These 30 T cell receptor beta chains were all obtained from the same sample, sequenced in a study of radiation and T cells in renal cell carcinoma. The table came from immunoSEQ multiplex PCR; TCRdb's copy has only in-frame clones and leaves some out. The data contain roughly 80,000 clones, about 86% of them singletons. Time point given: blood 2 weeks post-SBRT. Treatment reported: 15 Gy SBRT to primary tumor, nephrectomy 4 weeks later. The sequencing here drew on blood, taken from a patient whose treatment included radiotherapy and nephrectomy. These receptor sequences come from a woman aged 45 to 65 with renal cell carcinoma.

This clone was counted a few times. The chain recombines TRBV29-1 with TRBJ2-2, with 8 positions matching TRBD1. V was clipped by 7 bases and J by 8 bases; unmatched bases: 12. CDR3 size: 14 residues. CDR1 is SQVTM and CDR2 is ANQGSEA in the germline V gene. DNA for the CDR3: TGCAGCGCCTTAGAAGGACAGGGATCGGGGGAGCTGTTTTTT. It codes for CSALEGQGSGELFF.

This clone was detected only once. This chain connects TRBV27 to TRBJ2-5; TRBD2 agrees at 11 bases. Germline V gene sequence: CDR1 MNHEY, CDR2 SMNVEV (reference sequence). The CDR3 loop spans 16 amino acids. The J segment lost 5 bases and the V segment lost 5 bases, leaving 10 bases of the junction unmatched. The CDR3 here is CASSPFSGGARETQYF. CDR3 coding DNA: TGTGCCAGCAGTCCCTTTAGCGGGGGGGCGAGGGAGACCCAGTACTTC.

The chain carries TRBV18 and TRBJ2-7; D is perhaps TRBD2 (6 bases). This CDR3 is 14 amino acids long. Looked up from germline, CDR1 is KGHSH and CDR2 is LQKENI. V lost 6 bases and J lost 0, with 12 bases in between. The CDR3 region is CASSPRTTSYEQYF. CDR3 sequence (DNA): TGTGCCAGCTCGCCTCGGACTACCTCCTACGAGCAGTACTTC.

The CDR3 DNA reads TGTGCCAGCAGGACCGGACAGGTGGCACGCGATACGCAGTATTTT. Translating gives CASRTGQVARDTQYF. The gene calls are TRBV27 and TRBJ2-3; 7 bases match TRBD1. Germline V gene lookup returns CDR1 MNHEY and CDR2 SMNVEV (reference sequence). Unmatched junction bases numbered 12, after V lost 6 bases and J lost 6 bases. The CDR3 covers 15 residues.

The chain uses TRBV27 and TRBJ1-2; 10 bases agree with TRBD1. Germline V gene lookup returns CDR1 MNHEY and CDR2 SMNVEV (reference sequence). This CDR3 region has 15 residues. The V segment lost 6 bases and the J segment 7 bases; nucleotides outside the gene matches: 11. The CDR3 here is CASSQDRGQPFGYTF. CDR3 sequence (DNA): TGTGCCAGCAGCCAAGACAGGGGGCAACCCTTTGGCTACACCTTC.

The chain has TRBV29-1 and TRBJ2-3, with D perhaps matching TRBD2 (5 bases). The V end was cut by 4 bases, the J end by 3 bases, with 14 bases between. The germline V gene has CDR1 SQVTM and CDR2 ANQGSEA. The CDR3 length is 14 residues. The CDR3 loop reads CSVVSGSRTDTQYF. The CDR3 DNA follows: TGCAGCGTTGTGAGCGGCTCGAGGACAGATACGCAGTATTTT.

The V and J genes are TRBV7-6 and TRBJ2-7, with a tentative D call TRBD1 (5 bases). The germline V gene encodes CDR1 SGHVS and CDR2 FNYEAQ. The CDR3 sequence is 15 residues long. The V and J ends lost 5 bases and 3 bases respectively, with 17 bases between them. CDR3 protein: CASSPLEGENYEQYF. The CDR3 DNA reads TGTGCCAGCAGCCCCTTGGAAGGGGAAAACTACGAGCAGTACTTC.

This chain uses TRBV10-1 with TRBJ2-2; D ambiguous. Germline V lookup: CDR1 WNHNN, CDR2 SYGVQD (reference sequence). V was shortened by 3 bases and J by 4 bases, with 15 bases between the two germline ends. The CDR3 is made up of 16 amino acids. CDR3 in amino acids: CASSDRLQLGTGELFF. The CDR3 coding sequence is TGCGCCAGCAGTGACCGACTGCAGTTGGGCACCGGGGAGCTGTTTTTT.

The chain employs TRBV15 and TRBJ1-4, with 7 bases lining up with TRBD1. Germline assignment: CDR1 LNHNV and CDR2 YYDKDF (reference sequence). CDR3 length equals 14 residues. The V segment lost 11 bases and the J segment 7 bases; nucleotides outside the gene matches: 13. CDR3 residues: CAAKGALRGEKLFF. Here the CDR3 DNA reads TGTGCCGCTAAGGGGGCCCTAAGGGGTGAAAAACTGTTTTTT.

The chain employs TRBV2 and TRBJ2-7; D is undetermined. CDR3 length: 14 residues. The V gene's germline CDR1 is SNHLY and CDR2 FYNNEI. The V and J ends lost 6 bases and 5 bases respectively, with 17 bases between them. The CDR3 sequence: CASRGILARNEQYF. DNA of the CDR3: TGTGCCAGCAGGGGGATCTTGGCGAGGAACGAGCAGTACTTC.

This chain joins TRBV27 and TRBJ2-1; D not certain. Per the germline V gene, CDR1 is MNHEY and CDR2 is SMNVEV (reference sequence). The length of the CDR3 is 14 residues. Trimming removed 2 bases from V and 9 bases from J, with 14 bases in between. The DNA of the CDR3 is TGTGCCAGCAGTTTAGGGTGGCCGTTAGGTGAGCAGTTCTTC. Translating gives CASSLGWPLGEQFF.

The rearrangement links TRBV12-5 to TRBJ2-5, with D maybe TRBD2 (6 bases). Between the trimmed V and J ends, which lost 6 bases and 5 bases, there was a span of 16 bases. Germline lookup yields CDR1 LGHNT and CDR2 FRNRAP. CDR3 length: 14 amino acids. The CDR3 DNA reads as TGTGCTAGTGGGCCGGCGGGGCCGGTCGAGACCCAGTACTTC. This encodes CASGPAGPVETQYF.

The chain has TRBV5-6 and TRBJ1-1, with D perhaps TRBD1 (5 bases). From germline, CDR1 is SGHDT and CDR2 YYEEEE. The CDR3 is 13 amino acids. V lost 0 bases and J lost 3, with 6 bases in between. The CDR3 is CASSLGQYTEAFF. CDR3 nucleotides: TGTGCCAGCAGCTTGGGACAGTACACTGAAGCTTTCTTT.

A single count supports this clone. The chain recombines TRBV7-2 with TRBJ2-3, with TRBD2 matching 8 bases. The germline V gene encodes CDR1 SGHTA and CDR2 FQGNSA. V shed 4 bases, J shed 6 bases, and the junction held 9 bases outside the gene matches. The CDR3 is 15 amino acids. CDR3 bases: TGTGCCAGCAGCTACCAAGCGGGGGACCGGGATACGCAGTATTTT. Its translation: CASSYQAGDRDTQYF. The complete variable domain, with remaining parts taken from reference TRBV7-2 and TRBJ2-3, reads GAGVSQSPSNKVTEKGKDVELRCDPISGHTALYWYRQSLGQGLEFLIYFQGNSAPDKSGLPSDRFSAERTGGSVSTLTIQRTQQEDSAVYLCASSYQAGDRDTQYFGPGTRLTVL.

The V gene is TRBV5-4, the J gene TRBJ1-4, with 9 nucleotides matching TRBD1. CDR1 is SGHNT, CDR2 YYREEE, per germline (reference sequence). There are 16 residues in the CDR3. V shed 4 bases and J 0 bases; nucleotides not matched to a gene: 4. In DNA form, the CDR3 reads TGTGCCAGCAGCACAGGGGGCACCGCAACTAATGAAAAACTGTTTTTT. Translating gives CASSTGGTATNEKLFF.

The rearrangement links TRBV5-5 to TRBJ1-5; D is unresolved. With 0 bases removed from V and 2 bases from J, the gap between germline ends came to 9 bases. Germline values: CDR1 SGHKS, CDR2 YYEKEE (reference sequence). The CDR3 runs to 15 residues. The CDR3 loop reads CASSLVTGGNQPQHF. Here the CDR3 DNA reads TGTGCCAGCAGCTTGGTAACGGGCGGCAATCAGCCCCAGCATTTT.

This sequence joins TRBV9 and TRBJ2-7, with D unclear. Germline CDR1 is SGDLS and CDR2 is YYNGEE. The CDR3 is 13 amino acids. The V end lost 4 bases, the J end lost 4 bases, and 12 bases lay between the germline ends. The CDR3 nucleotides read TGTGCCAGCAGCACAGACGGCGGTTACGAGCAGTACTTC. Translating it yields CASSTDGGYEQYF. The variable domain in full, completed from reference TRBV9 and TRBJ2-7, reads DSGVTQTPKHLITATGQRVTLRCSPRSGDLSVYWYQQSLDQGLQFLIQYYNGEERAKGNILERFSAQQFPDLHSELNLSSLELGDSALYFCASSTDGGYEQYFGPGTRLTVT.

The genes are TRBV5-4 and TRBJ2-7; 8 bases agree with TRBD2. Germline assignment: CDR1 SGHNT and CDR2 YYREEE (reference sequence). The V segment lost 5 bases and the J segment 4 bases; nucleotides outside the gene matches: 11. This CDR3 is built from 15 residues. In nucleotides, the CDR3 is TGTGCCAGCAGATCAGCGGGGGCAAGGGTATACGAGCAGTACTTC. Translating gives CASRSAGARVYEQYF. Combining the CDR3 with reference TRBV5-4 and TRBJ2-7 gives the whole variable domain ETGVTQSPTHLIKTRGQQVTLRCSSQSGHNTVSWYQQALGQGPQFIFQYYREEENGRGNFPPRFSGLQFPNYSSELNVNALELDDSALYLCASRSAGARVYEQYFGPGTRLTVT.

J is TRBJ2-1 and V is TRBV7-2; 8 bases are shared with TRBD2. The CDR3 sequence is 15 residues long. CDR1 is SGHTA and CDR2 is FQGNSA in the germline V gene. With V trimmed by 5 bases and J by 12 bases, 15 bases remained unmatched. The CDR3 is CASSRPSGWGSGQFF. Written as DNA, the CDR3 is TGTGCCAGCAGCCGACCTAGCGGGTGGGGTTCGGGGCAGTTCTTC.

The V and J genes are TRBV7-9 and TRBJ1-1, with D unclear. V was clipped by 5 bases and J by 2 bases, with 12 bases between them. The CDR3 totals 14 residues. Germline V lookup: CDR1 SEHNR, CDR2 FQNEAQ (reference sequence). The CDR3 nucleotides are TGTGCCAGCAGCCGGGTAGGTCCTAACACTGAAGCTTTCTTT. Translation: CASSRVGPNTEAFF. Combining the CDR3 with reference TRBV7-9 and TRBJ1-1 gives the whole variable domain DTGVSQNPRHKITKRGQNVTFRCDPISEHNRLYWYRQTLGQGPEFLTYFQNEAQLEKSRLLSDRFSAERPKGSFSTLEIQRTEQGDSAMYLCASSRVGPNTEAFFGQGTRLTVV.

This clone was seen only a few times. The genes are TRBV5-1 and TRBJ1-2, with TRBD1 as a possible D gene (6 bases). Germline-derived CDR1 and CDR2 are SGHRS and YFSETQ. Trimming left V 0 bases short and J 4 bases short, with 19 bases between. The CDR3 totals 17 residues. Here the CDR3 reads CASSLDFSTGSSYGYTF. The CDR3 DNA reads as TGCGCCAGCAGCTTGGACTTTTCGACAGGCTCCTCCTATGGCTACACCTTC.

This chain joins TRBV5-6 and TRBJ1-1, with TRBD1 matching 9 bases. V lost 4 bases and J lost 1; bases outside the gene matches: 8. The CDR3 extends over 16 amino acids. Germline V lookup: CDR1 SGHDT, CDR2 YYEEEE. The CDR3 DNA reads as TGTGCCAGCAGCCCAGGGACAGGGCTTGGGAACACTGAAGCTTTCTTT. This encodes CASSPGTGLGNTEAFF.

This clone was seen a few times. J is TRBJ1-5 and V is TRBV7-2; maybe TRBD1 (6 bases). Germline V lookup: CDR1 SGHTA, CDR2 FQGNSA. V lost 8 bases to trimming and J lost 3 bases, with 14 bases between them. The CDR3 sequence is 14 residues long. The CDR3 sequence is CASGGGANNQPQHF. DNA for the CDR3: TGTGCCAGCGGTGGGGGGGCAAACAATCAGCCCCAGCATTTT.

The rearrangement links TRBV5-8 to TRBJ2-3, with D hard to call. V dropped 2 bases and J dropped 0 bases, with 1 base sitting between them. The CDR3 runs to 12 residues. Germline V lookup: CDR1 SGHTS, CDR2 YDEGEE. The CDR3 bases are TGTGCCAGCAGCTTCAGCACAGATACGCAGTATTTT. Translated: CASSFSTDTQYF.

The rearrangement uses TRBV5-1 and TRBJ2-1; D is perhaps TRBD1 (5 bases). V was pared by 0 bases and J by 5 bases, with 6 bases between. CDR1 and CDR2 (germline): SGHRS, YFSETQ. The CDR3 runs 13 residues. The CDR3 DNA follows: TGCGCCAGCAGCTTGGGCAGGGACAATGAGCAGTTCTTC. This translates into CASSLGRDNEQFF.

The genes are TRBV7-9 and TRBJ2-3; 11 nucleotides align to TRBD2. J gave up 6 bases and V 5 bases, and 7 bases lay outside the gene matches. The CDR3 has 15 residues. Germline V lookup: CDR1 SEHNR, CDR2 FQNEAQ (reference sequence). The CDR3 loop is CASSRLAGSLDTQYF. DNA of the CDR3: TGTGCCAGCAGCCGACTAGCGGGGAGCCTCGATACGCAGTATTTT. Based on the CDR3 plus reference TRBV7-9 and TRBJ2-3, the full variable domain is DTGVSQNPRHKITKRGQNVTFRCDPISEHNRLYWYRQTLGQGPEFLTYFQNEAQLEKSRLLSDRFSAERPKGSFSTLEIQRTEQGDSAMYLCASSRLAGSLDTQYFGPGTRLTVL.

CDR3 region: CASSFSGDLYEQYF. In DNA, the CDR3 is TGTGCCAGCAGTTTCTCAGGGGACCTATACGAGCAGTACTTC. The chain links TRBV27 to TRBJ2-7; D is perhaps TRBD1 (6 bases). CDR3 length: 14 residues. With 3 bases removed from V and 4 bases from J, the gap between germline ends came to 13 bases. The germline gives CDR1 MNHEY, CDR2 SMNVEV (reference sequence).

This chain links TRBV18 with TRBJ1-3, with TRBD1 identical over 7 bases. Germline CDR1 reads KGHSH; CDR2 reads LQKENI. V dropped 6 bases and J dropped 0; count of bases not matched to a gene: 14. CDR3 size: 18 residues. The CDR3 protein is CASSQGIDRVYSGNTIYF. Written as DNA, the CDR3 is TGTGCCAGCTCCCAAGGGATCGACAGGGTTTACTCTGGAAACACCATATATTTT.

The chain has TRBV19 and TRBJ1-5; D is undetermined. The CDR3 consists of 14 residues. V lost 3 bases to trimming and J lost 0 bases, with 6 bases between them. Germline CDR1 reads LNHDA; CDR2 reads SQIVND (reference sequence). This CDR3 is CASSMDRSNQPQHF. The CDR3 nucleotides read TGTGCCAGTAGTATGGACCGTAGCAATCAGCCCCAGCATTTT.

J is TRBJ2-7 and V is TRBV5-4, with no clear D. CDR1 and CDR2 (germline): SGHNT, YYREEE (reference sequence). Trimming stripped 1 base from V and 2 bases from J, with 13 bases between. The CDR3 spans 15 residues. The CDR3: CASSLTLSGAYEQYF. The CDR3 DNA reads TGTGCCAGCAGCTTGACCCTGTCGGGCGCCTACGAGCAGTACTTC.